These 24 T cell receptor beta chains share one sample of origin, sequenced in a study of metastatic and nonmetastatic thyroid tumors. TCRdb reanalyzed the PCR reads with MiXCR. Of roughly 58,000 clones in the sample, just over 4% were seen once. Before thyroid surgery, none of the patients had received any treatment. Sample: blood. Every receptor here comes from a female donor with papillary thyroid cancer or a benign thyroid nodule (not recorded which). Some clones in this sample may be carry-over from other donors' samples.

Many counts were recorded for this clone. The V and J genes are TRBV10-1 and TRBJ2-1, with TRBD2 matching over 9 bases. This CDR3 is built from 15 residues. From germline, CDR1 is WNHNN and CDR2 SYGVQD (reference sequence). V was pared by 4 bases and J by 5 bases, with 6 bases of the junction left unmatched. CDR3 residues: CASSAYSGSDNEQFF. In DNA form, the CDR3 reads TGCGCCAGCAGTGCTTATAGCGGGAGTGACAATGAGCAGTTCTTC.

The chain has TRBV30 and TRBJ1-5; D remains ambiguous. The CDR3 extends over 13 amino acids. With 2 bases removed from V and 5 bases from J, the gap between germline ends came to 10 bases. The germline V gene encodes CDR1 GTSNPN and CDR2 SVGIG (reference sequence). Written as DNA, the CDR3 is TGTGCCTGGAGTAGAGCAGAGTATCAGCCCCAGCATTTT. It is translated as CAWSRAEYQPQHF.

This clone occurred many times. The chain links TRBV5-1 to TRBJ2-1, with D perhaps TRBD2 (5 bases). The CDR3 is made up of 16 amino acids. Trimming cost V 2 bases and J 8 bases, with 20 bases left between them. The germline CDR1 and CDR2 sequences are SGHRS and YFSETQ. The CDR3 DNA is TGCGCCAGCAGCTTAGAGCAACACGCCAGAGCGGATGAGCAGTTCTTC. Translated, it gives CASSLEQHARADEQFF. The full variable domain, completed using reference TRBV5-1 and TRBJ2-1, is KAGVTQTPRYLIKTRGQQVTLSCSPISGHRSVSWYQQTPGQGLQFLFEYFSETQRNKGNFPGRFSGRQFSNSRSEMNVSTLELGDSALYLCASSLEQHARADEQFFGPGTRLTVL.

This clone was found many times. The rearrangement joins TRBV20-1 to TRBJ2-3; D call uncertain. The germline V and J ends were trimmed by 3 bases and 7 bases, with 5 bases remaining between them. Germline loops: CDR1 DFQATT, CDR2 SNEGSKA (reference sequence). The CDR3 is 10 residues long. CDR3 loop: CSARAYTQYF. Here the CDR3 DNA reads TGCAGTGCTAGGGCCTATACGCAGTATTTT.

At least ten counts were recorded for this clone. The V gene is TRBV12-3 or TRBV12-4, the J gene TRBJ2-5; D is perhaps TRBD1 (7 bases). There are 15 residues in the CDR3. V was clipped by 3 bases and J by 1 base, with 12 bases between them. The CDR3 protein is CASSFHQGGQETQYF. As DNA, the CDR3 is TGTGCCAGCAGTTTTCATCAGGGGGGCCAAGAGACCCAGTACTTC.

This clone was detected a few times. The chain links TRBV11-3 to TRBJ2-3; 7 nucleotides match TRBD2. Losses at the gene ends were 3 bases for V and 4 bases for J; bases not matched to a gene: 7. This CDR3 has 15 amino acids. Germline values: CDR1 SGHNT, CDR2 YENEEA. The CDR3, as DNA: TGTGCCAGCAGCTTGGGGGGAGGGTGGTCAGATACGCAGTATTTT. It encodes CASSLGGGWSDTQYF.

This clone was seen repeatedly, ten times or more. The chain uses TRBV7-9 and TRBJ1-6; D possibly corresponds to TRBD1 (6 bases). The germline gives CDR1 SEHNR, CDR2 FQNEAQ (reference sequence). The CDR3 is made up of 14 amino acids. With 1 base removed from V and 8 bases from J, the gap between germline ends came to 9 bases. The CDR3: CASSLGPGDSPLHF. DNA for the CDR3: TGTGCCAGCAGCTTAGGTCCAGGGGATTCACCCCTCCACTTT.

This clone turned up a few times. The V and J genes are TRBV20-1 and TRBJ2-3, with D perhaps being TRBD1 or TRBD2 (5 bases each). The CDR3 has 16 residues. Germline CDR1 is DFQATT and CDR2 is SNEGSKA (reference sequence). Trimming left V 3 bases short and J 6 bases short, with 22 bases between. DNA for the CDR3: TGCAGTGCTAGTTCCCCGCCGGGACGATCACTGGATACGCAGTATTTT. It encodes CSASSPPGRSLDTQYF.

The rearrangement links TRBV6-1 to TRBJ2-2, with D possibly matching TRBD2 (6 bases). Germline assignment: CDR1 MNHNS and CDR2 SASEGT. Trimming took off 5 bases at V and 10 bases at J, with 20 bases between the two ends. The CDR3 contains 15 residues. CDR3 sequence: CASSTIGRRIEELFF. The CDR3 DNA reads TGTGCCAGCAGTACAATCGGGAGAAGAATCGAGGAGCTGTTTTTT.

This sequence joins TRBV7-2 and TRBJ1-5, with D possibly matching TRBD1 (5 bases). The germline V and J ends were trimmed by 2 bases and 6 bases, with 5 bases remaining between them. CDR3 length equals 12 residues. The germline CDR1 and CDR2 sequences are SGHTA and FQGNSA. The CDR3 DNA reads as TGTGCCAGCAGCTTACAGGGTCAGCCCCAGCATTTT. Protein sequence: CASSLQGQPQHF.

This clone has just a few counts. A read error may produce the germline difference seen at one junction end. The chain carries TRBV19 and TRBJ2-3; D not certain. This CDR3 has 13 residues. Germline V gene sequence: CDR1 LNHDA, CDR2 SQIVND (reference sequence). In DNA, the CDR3 is TGTGTCAGTAGTATCCGCAGCACATATACGCAGTATTTT. This encodes CVSSIRSTYTQYF.

In this sample, this clone turned up many times. The chain carries TRBV5-5 and TRBJ2-5; either TRBD1 or TRBD2 may supply D (5 bases each). Germline-derived CDR1 and CDR2 are SGHKS and YYEKEE (reference sequence). This CDR3 comprises 16 residues. The V end was cut by 1 base, the J end by 2 bases, with 15 bases between. For the CDR3, the DNA is TGTGCCAGCAGCTTGTTGGCCGTGGGGGTTCAAGAGACCCAGTACTTC. Translation gives CASSLLAVGVQETQYF.

Of note for this clone: This could be a read error, since a much larger clone is one nucleotide away. The chain is built from TRBV2 and TRBJ2-7; D is perhaps TRBD1 or TRBD2 (5 bases each). This CDR3 is built from 14 residues. The germline gives CDR1 SNHLY, CDR2 FYNNEI. CDR3 protein: CTSSGRDRPYERYF. CDR3 sequence (DNA): TGTACCAGCAGTGGCCGGGACCGACCCTACGAGCGGTACTTC.

This clone was seen a handful of times. The rearrangement joins TRBV5-1 to TRBJ2-7; tentative D call: TRBD1 (6 bases). This CDR3 has 13 residues. V was trimmed by 4 bases and J by 3 bases, leaving 11 bases between them. Germline lookup yields CDR1 SGHRS and CDR2 YFSETQ. CDR3 loop: CASSQTGYYEQYF. CDR3 bases: TGCGCCAGCAGCCAGACAGGATACTACGAGCAGTACTTC.

This clone came up many times. V usage is TRBV7-9 and J usage is TRBJ2-1, with 7 bases aligning to TRBD2. V lost 0 bases, J lost 4 bases, and 9 bases stayed unmatched. Germline V gives CDR1 SEHNR, CDR2 FQNEAQ (reference sequence). The CDR3 contains 17 residues. In DNA, the CDR3 is TGTGCCAGCAGCTTAGCCCCCGGGACTACCATGTACAATGAGCAGTTCTTC. Amino acids: CASSLAPGTTMYNEQFF.

V usage is TRBV28 and J usage is TRBJ2-7, with 8 bases fitting TRBD1. Per germline, CDR1 MDHEN and CDR2 SYDVKM. The CDR3 is made up of 16 amino acids. The V gene end was trimmed by 2 bases and the J gene end by 13 bases; junction bases not matched to a gene: 19. For the CDR3, the DNA is TGTGCCAGCAGTTTAAATACCGGGACAGGACTGCGACTCGTTTACTTC. Translated, it gives CASSLNTGTGLRLVYF.

This clone was seen many times. This chain joins TRBV19 and TRBJ2-4; D gene ambiguous. V lost 0 bases, J lost 7 bases, and 10 bases lay in between. Germline V gene data show CDR1 as LNHDA and CDR2 as SQIVND (reference sequence). There are 14 residues in the CDR3. The CDR3: CASSIDVPSNIQYF. The CDR3 nucleotides read TGTGCCAGTAGTATAGACGTCCCGAGTAACATTCAGTACTTC.

Many counts were recorded for this clone. The rearrangement links TRBV25-1 to TRBJ2-3; a weak D match, TRBD2 (7 bases). Deletions cut 3 bases from V and 2 bases from J, with 9 bases between. Germline V lookup: CDR1 MGHDK, CDR2 SYGVNS. The CDR3 totals 14 residues. Here the CDR3 reads CASSEGGATDTQYF. The CDR3 bases are TGTGCCAGCAGTGAGGGGGGGGCCACAGATACGCAGTATTTT.

This clone was counted ten times or more. The chain recombines TRBV6-5 with TRBJ1-5; no definite D call. Germline V gene sequence: CDR1 MNHEY, CDR2 SVGAGI. The V end lost 2 bases, the J end lost 6 bases, and 5 bases lay between the germline ends. The CDR3 spans 12 residues. The CDR3 DNA reads TGTGCCAGCAGTTACCCCGGTCAGCCCCAGCATTTT. Protein sequence: CASSYPGQPQHF.

As regards this clone: This may stem from a read error, because a much larger clone lies one nucleotide away. Here the CDR3 omits its conserved ending phenylalanine or tryptophan, so a read error is the likely source. The V call is TRBV11-2, the J call TRBJ1-1; no clear D. The CDR3 extends over 14 amino acids. Trimming took off 4 bases at V and 4 bases at J, with 13 bases between the two ends. The germline V gene encodes CDR1 SGHAT and CDR2 FQNNGV. The CDR3 DNA reads as TGTGCCAGCAGCTCCCAAGCTAGTACCACTGAAGCTTTCGTT. This codes for CASSSQASTTEAFV.

This clone appeared a few times. A much more abundant neighbour one base away suggests this may be a read error. This CDR3 is also generated by other DNA sequences in the sample. V gene TRBV28 combines with J gene TRBJ1-4, with TRBD1 as a possible D gene (6 bases). CDR3 length: 14 residues. Trimming took off 11 bases at V and 7 bases at J, with 20 bases between the two ends. Per germline, CDR1 MDHEN and CDR2 SYDVKM. CDR3 bases: TGTGCCGCGAGAGGGGGTACATCTCCTGAAAAACTGTTTTTT. As protein: CAARGGTSPEKLFF. Variable domain in full (rest from reference TRBV28 and TRBJ1-4): DVKVTQSSRYLVKRTGEKVFLECVQDMDHENMFWYRQDPGLGLRLIYFSYDVKMKEKGDIPEGYSVSREKKERFSLILESASTNQTSMYLCAARGGTSPEKLFFGSGTQLSVL.

This clone was recorded at least ten times. The chain uses TRBV12-3 or TRBV12-4 and TRBJ1-6; weak D call: TRBD1 (5 bases). V was trimmed by 2 bases and J by 6 bases, leaving 17 bases between them. The length of the CDR3 is 17 residues. This CDR3 reads CASSLSAGTGFNSPLHF. The CDR3 DNA follows: TGTGCCAGCAGTTTATCCGCCGGGACGGGATTTAATTCACCCCTCCACTTT.

This clone was seen many times. The V gene is TRBV19, the J gene TRBJ2-3; TRBD2 aligns across 7 bases. The V and J ends lost 6 bases and 0 bases, in that order; junction bases with no gene match: 3. Looked up from germline, CDR1 is LNHDA and CDR2 is SQIVND (reference sequence). This CDR3 has 14 residues. The CDR3 sequence: CASSYSGSTDTQYF. CDR3 in DNA: TGTGCCAGTAGCTATAGCGGGAGCACAGATACGCAGTATTTT.

Points on this clone: The junction and the germline gene differ at one end; a read error may be behind it. V gene TRBV20-1 combines with J gene TRBJ2-1; 10 nucleotides align to TRBD1. Germline lookup yields CDR1 DFQATT and CDR2 SNEGSKA (reference sequence). This CDR3 spans 19 amino acids. CDR3 loop: CSAPPAGTGDHRYYNEKFF. CDR3 nucleotide sequence: TGCAGTGCCCCTCCTGCCGGGACAGGGGACCACCGATATTACAATGAGAAGTTCTTC.